A selection of T cell receptor beta chains follows, all from one sample in a study of T cell responses to AZD1222 COVID-19 vaccine. The table came from immunoSEQ multiplex PCR; TCRdb's copy has only in-frame clones and leaves some out. This sample has 100,000 or so clones, with around 87% found just once. This specimen consisted of peripheral blood, obtained on day 0 of MenACWY control vaccination. These receptor sequences come from an adult in good health. The CDR3 runs from the conserved cysteine through the conserved F or W. D genes are given only for firm matches. Clone size is not always given. Where it is, it says once, few, many or a class for expanded clones.

J gene	V gene	clone size	D gene	CDR3 length	CDR3 DNA	CDR3 protein
TRBJ1-4	TRBV28	.	.	15	TGTGCCAGCAGTTCGCCGACGGGACCTAATGAAAAACTGTTTTTT	CASSSPTGPNEKLFF
TRBJ2-5	TRBV5-1	.	.	16	TGCGCCAGCAGCTTGGGGCAGGTTGTTACCCCAGAGACCCAGTACTTC	CASSLGQVVTPETQYF
TRBJ2-1	TRBV6-5	few	.	11	TGTGCCAGCGGATCGGACAATGAGCAGTTCTTC	CASGSDNEQFF
TRBJ2-7	TRBV6-5	.	.	16	TGTGCCAGCAGTTACTCGAACAGTCTCACGGCTCACGAGCAGTACTTC	CASSYSNSLTAHEQYF
TRBJ1-4	TRBV28	.	.	14	TGTGCCAGCAGTTTACCAGGACAGCATGAAAAACTGTTTTTT	CASSLPGQHEKLFF
TRBJ1-1	TRBV6-5	.	.	14	TGTGCCAGCAGTTCCGGGACAATAAACACTGAAGCTTTCTTT	CASSSGTINTEAFF
TRBJ2-1	TRBV5-1	.	.	13	TGCGCCAGCAGCTTGGAGACTTACAATGAGCAGTTCTTC	CASSLETYNEQFF
TRBJ1-3	TRBV19	few	.	16	TGTGCCAGTAGTATCCCCGTCCGTCGCTCTGGAAACACCATATATTTT	CASSIPVRRSGNTIYF
TRBJ1-2	TRBV28	.	.	14	TGTGCCAGCAGTTTGGGAGCAGCTAACTATGGCTACACCTTC	CASSLGAANYGYTF
TRBJ1-1	TRBV4-1	.	TRBD1	14	TGCGCCAGCAGCCAGAGACAGGGGATCACTGAAGCTTTCTTT	CASSQRQGITEAFF
TRBJ2-7	TRBV29-1	.	.	11	TGCAGCGTTTACAGTGGGGCGTACAATTACTTC	CSVYSGAYNYF
TRBJ1-1	TRBV4-3	.	.	16	TGCGCCAGCAGCCAAGATCTTGCCCTAGGGGACACTGAAGCTTTCTTT	CASSQDLALGDTEAFF
TRBJ2-7	TRBV7-9	.	.	12	TGTGCCAGCAGTTCTACTGTAGGGGAGCAGTACTTC	CASSSTVGEQYF
TRBJ2-1	TRBV15	.	.	12	TGTGCCACCAGCAGATGGGGGCTTCACCCGTTCTTC	CATSRWGLHPFF
TRBJ1-1	TRBV9	few	.	15	TGTGCCAGCAGCCCGCTTCAGACAGCGAACACTGAAGCTTTCTTT	CASSPLQTANTEAFF
TRBJ1-5	TRBV10-3	few	TRBD1	13	TGTGCCATCACCCCGGGACAGGATCAGCCCCAGCATTTT	CAITPGQDQPQHF
TRBJ1-2	TRBV19	.	.	13	TGTGCCAGTAGCCCCCCGGGGGCCTATGGCTACACCTTC	CASSPPGAYGYTF
TRBJ2-2	TRBV7-7	once	.	12	TGTGCTGTCGGCCGGGCCACCGGGGAGCTGTTTTTT	CAVGRATGELFF
TRBJ1-5	TRBV2	.	.	14	TGTGCCAGCAGTGAAGCCAGGTCCAATCAGCCCCAGCATTTT	CASSEARSNQPQHF
TRBJ2-5	TRBV12-3/TRBV12-4	.	.	13	TGTGCCAGCAGCGGACAGAACCAAGAGACCCAGTACTTC	CASSGQNQETQYF
TRBJ1-2	TRBV14	.	.	11	TGTGCCAGCAGCCAAGATGTGCACCGCACCTTC	CASSQDVHRTF
TRBJ1-2	TRBV6-2/TRBV6-3	.	.	13	TGTGCCAGCAGCCGAAAGACAGTCTATGGCTACACCTTC	CASSRKTVYGYTF
TRBJ2-3	TRBV2	.	.	15	TGTGCCAGCACCAACAGGGTTCGTAACACAGATACGCAGTATTTT	CASTNRVRNTDTQYF